What follows is one T cell receptor (beta chain) and its context. Its specificity is unknown. The source of the sample is a study of T cell repertoires in cytomegalovirus infection. Study findings and constraints: Identification of carriers of CMV plus the relevant HLA was performed using cumulative public TCR beta family frequency. CMV-specific TCR beta clonotypes restricted by HLA-C dominated the ex vivo response.

With 4 bases removed from V and 0 bases from J, the gap between germline ends came to 7 bases. CDR1 SNHLY and CDR2 FYNNEI come from the germline V gene. The CDR3 length is 13 residues. Via MiXCR, TCRdb re-called the reads, giving one row per CDR3 protein. The data show approximately 1,000,000 distinct CDR3 sequences, 31% seen once. This chain connects TRBV2 to TRBJ2-7, with D tentatively TRBD1 or TRBD2 (5 bases each). The clonotype originates from a human donor in good health (CMV status not recorded). Some clones in this sample may be carry-over from other donors' samples. The specimen was cultured CD8+ T cells from PBMCs, collected from culture after CMV antigen stimulation. Written as DNA, the CDR3 is TGTGCCAGCAGTGGGGACCTCTCCTACGAGCAGTACTTC. It is translated as CASSGDLSYEQYF.